The 31 T cell receptor beta chains below all came from one sample that was sequenced in a study of spatial heterogeneity in lung cancer. TCRdb reanalysed the 5' RACE reads using MiXCR and keeps one entry per CDR3 protein. The sample records 110,000 or so distinct CDR3 sequences, about a tenth being singletons. Time point defined: blood at routine non-recurrence follow-up after resection. The sequencing used PBMCs, collected at follow-up. All receptors come from a female donor with early-stage non-small cell lung cancer.

This clonotype was seen a handful of times. The V gene is TRBV4-3, the J gene TRBJ1-4; D gene ambiguous. The germline V gene has CDR1 LGHNA and CDR2 YSLEER. The CDR3 is made up of 14 amino acids. Trimming cost V 1 base and J 8 bases, with 11 bases left between them. CDR3 DNA: TGCGCCAGCAGCCAAGGTCTTAGGGAGGAAAAACTGTTTTTT. Amino acid sequence: CASSQGLREEKLFF.

This clonotype has ten or more counts. The chain joins TRBV29-1 to TRBJ2-1; D possibly corresponds to TRBD1 (5 bases). Germline values: CDR1 SQVTM, CDR2 ANQGSEA. The CDR3 length is 12 residues. V dropped 8 bases and J dropped 4 bases, with 12 bases sitting between them. CDR3 protein: CSPTRQYNEQFF. CDR3 in DNA: TGCAGCCCCACGCGACAGTACAATGAGCAGTTCTTC.

The chain carries TRBV11-2 and TRBJ2-1, with 8 bases identical to TRBD2. This CDR3 is built from 12 residues. The germline gives CDR1 SGHAT, CDR2 FQNNGV. J was trimmed by 14 bases and V by 5 bases; bases with no gene match: 8. For the CDR3, the DNA is TGTGCCAGCAGCAGACAGCGGGAGAGAAAGTTCTTC. It yields the protein CASSRQRERKFF.

This clonotype was found many times. The V call is TRBV6-2 or TRBV6-3, the J call TRBJ2-7; 11 nucleotides line up with TRBD2. CDR3 length: 15 amino acids. Looked up from germline, CDR1 is MNHEY and CDR2 is SVGEGT. The ends lost 7 bases at V and 1 base at J; junction bases unmatched: 6. The DNA of the CDR3 is TGTGCCAGCACCCCCGGACTAGCGGGTTCCTACGAGCAGTACTTC. This gives the protein CASTPGLAGSYEQYF.

This clonotype was observed many times. V gene TRBV6-5 combines with J gene TRBJ1-4; no reliable D call. Trimming took off 5 bases at V and 7 bases at J, with 32 bases between the two ends. The germline CDR1 and CDR2 sequences are MNHEY and SVGAGI. CDR3 length: 20 amino acids. The CDR3 spells CASSPEPPRARRVVREKLFF. CDR3 DNA: TGTGCCAGCAGTCCTGAACCCCCGAGGGCCCGACGGGTCGTACGTGAAAAACTGTTTTTT.

The table lists this clonotype with a few counts. The chain employs TRBV11-2 and TRBJ2-2; 7 bases fit TRBD2. The junction had 7 bases not matched to a gene; V was cut back by 1 base and J by 5 bases. Germline CDR1 reads SGHAT; CDR2 reads FQNNGV. CDR3 length equals 16 residues. CDR3 residues: CASSLVPSGATGELFF. CDR3 in DNA: TGTGCCAGCAGCTTAGTTCCTAGCGGTGCAACCGGGGAGCTGTTTTTT.

This chain joins TRBV15 and TRBJ1-2; possibly TRBD1 for D (6 bases). Germline assignment: CDR1 LNHNV and CDR2 YYDKDF (reference sequence). Trimming pared 0 bases from V and 4 bases from J, leaving 12 bases between. The CDR3 is 15 amino acids. In nucleotides, the CDR3 is TGTGCCACCAGCAGAGACAACAGGGAAATCTATGGCTACACCTTC. This encodes CATSRDNREIYGYTF. The variable domain in full, with the rest retrieved from reference TRBV15 and TRBJ1-2, is DAMVIQNPRYQVTQFGKPVTLSCSQTLNHNVMYWYQQKSSQAPKLLFHYYDKDFNNEADTPDNFQSRRPNTSFCFLDIRSPGLGDTAMYLCATSRDNREIYGYTFGSGTRLTVV.

This clonotype was picked up a small number of times. CDR3 in amino acids: CASKYAGSYNEQFF. The CDR3 DNA reads as TGTGCCAGCAAGTACGCCGGGAGCTACAATGAGCAGTTCTTC. The V call is TRBV27, the J call TRBJ2-1; maybe TRBD2 (6 bases). V lost 7 bases and J 3 bases, leaving 13 bases between the germline ends. This CDR3 is 14 amino acids long. Germline-derived CDR1 and CDR2 are MNHEY and SMNVEV (reference sequence).

This clonotype was counted only a few times. The chain links TRBV7-9 to TRBJ1-5; 8 nucleotides line up with TRBD1. Germline V gives CDR1 SEHNR, CDR2 FQNEAQ (reference sequence). Trimming cost V 2 bases and J 4 bases; bases outside gene matches: 7. The CDR3 runs 16 residues. The CDR3 region is CASSLYSDRANQPQHF. DNA for the CDR3: TGTGCCAGCAGCTTATATTCGGACAGGGCGAATCAGCCCCAGCATTTT.

The chain has TRBV6-2 or TRBV6-3 and TRBJ2-3, with a tentative D call TRBD1 (6 bases). Germline-derived CDR1 and CDR2 are MNHEY and SVGEGT. V lost 5 bases, J lost 2 bases, and 11 bases lay in between. CDR3 length: 14 residues. CDR3 in amino acids: CASSDRSFTDTQYF. The DNA of the CDR3 is TGTGCCAGCAGTGACAGGAGTTTCACAGATACGCAGTATTTT.

This clonotype was observed many times. The J gene is TRBJ2-7, the V gene TRBV28, with D hard to call. In germline, CDR1 is MDHEN, CDR2 SYDVKM. This CDR3 region has 15 residues. Between the trimmed V and J ends, which lost 1 base and 1 base, there was a span of 11 bases. Written as DNA, the CDR3 is TGTGCCAGCAGTTTATTACCTACGGATTCCTACGAGCAGTACTTC. This codes for CASSLLPTDSYEQYF. Full variable domain (rest looked up from reference TRBV28 and TRBJ2-7): DVKVTQSSRYLVKRTGEKVFLECVQDMDHENMFWYRQDPGLGLRLIYFSYDVKMKEKGDIPEGYSVSREKKERFSLILESASTNQTSMYLCASSLLPTDSYEQYFGPGTRLTVT.

This clonotype was picked up many times. This chain joins TRBV29-1 and TRBJ2-1, with TRBD2 matching over 7 bases. Trimming removed 5 bases from V and 13 bases from J; junction bases left unmatched: 8. Germline V gene lookup returns CDR1 SQVTM and CDR2 ANQGSEA. The CDR3 sequence is 11 residues long. The CDR3 DNA sequence: TGCAGCGTTCCAGGCGGGAGTGAACAGTTCTTC. It specifies CSVPGGSEQFF.

The rearrangement joins TRBV19 to TRBJ2-1; D is perhaps TRBD1 or TRBD2 (7 bases each). V lost 10 bases and J lost 2, with 21 bases in between. This CDR3 has 16 amino acids. The V gene's germline CDR1 is LNHDA and CDR2 SQIVND (reference sequence). CDR3 amino acids: CATIDTGAGAYNEQFF. The CDR3 nucleotides are TGTGCCACCATCGACACAGGGGCGGGGGCCTACAATGAGCAGTTCTTC.

This clonotype appeared many times. This rearrangement joins TRBV6-5 to TRBJ1-6, with D perhaps matching TRBD1 (6 bases). V was clipped by 0 bases and J by 9 bases, with 12 bases between them. From germline, CDR1 is MNHEY and CDR2 SVGAGI. The CDR3 loop spans 15 amino acids. In DNA, the CDR3 is TGTGCCAGCAGTTACTCGGGACAAGCTGGTTCACCCCTCCACTTT. Residues: CASSYSGQAGSPLHF.

The chain links TRBV5-1 to TRBJ2-7; 7 bases fit TRBD2. Unmatched junction bases numbered 9, after V lost 5 bases and J lost 1 base. The CDR3 sequence is 15 residues long. Germline loops: CDR1 SGHRS, CDR2 YFSETQ. CDR3 loop: CASRDGGRPSYEQYF. The CDR3, as DNA: TGCGCCAGCAGAGATGGCGGGAGACCTTCCTACGAGCAGTACTTC. The full variable domain, completed using reference TRBV5-1 and TRBJ2-7, is KAGVTQTPRYLIKTRGQQVTLSCSPISGHRSVSWYQQTPGQGLQFLFEYFSETQRNKGNFPGRFSGRQFSNSRSEMNVSTLELGDSALYLCASRDGGRPSYEQYFGPGTRLTVT.

The chain recombines TRBV3-1 with TRBJ2-1; unclear D gene. From germline, CDR1 is LGHDT and CDR2 YNNKEL (reference sequence). This CDR3 comprises 14 residues. The germline V and J ends were trimmed by 5 bases and 5 bases, with 13 bases remaining between them. This chain's CDR3 is CASSKVRTDNEQFF. The CDR3 DNA reads as TGTGCCAGCAGCAAAGTTAGGACCGACAATGAGCAGTTCTTC.

The V call is TRBV3-1, the J call TRBJ2-1, with 8 bases identical to TRBD1. The CDR3 contains 15 residues. J was trimmed by 4 bases and V by 6 bases; bases with no gene match: 8. CDR1 LGHDT and CDR2 YNNKEL come from the germline V gene (reference sequence). CDR3 loop: CASRSQGGLYNEQFF. The CDR3 region has the DNA TGTGCCAGCAGATCACAGGGGGGTCTATACAATGAGCAGTTCTTC.

This clonotype appeared a few times. V is TRBV29-1 and J is TRBJ2-7; 9 nucleotides line up with TRBD1. Germline V gene sequence: CDR1 SQVTM, CDR2 ANQGSEA. V shed 7 bases and J 3 bases; nucleotides not matched to a gene: 10. The CDR3 length is 14 residues. In DNA form, the CDR3 reads TGCAGCGCCAAACCGGGACAGGGCATCTACGAGCAGTACTTC. Protein sequence: CSAKPGQGIYEQYF.

This clonotype has a handful of counts. The chain is built from TRBV15 and TRBJ2-3; 9 bases line up with TRBD2. Looked up from germline, CDR1 is LNHNV and CDR2 is YYDKDF (reference sequence). The CDR3 totals 15 residues. Trimming at V came to 0 bases and at J to 4 bases, leaving 2 bases not matched to a gene. CDR3 protein: CATSRERTSADTQYF. The DNA of the CDR3 is TGTGCCACCAGCAGAGAAAGGACTAGCGCAGATACGCAGTATTTT.

The J gene is TRBJ2-1, the V gene TRBV10-1; D remains ambiguous. Germline CDR1 is WNHNN and CDR2 is SYGVQD (reference sequence). There are 13 residues in the CDR3. Trimming took off 6 bases at V and 10 bases at J, with 16 bases between the two ends. The CDR3 here is CASSQTLLGEQFF. CDR3 nucleotides: TGCGCCAGCAGCCAAACCCTTCTCGGAGAGCAGTTCTTC.

In this sample, this clonotype turned up many times. V and J are TRBV12-3 or TRBV12-4 and TRBJ2-3; D gene uncertain. Trimming took off 5 bases at V and 1 base at J, with 4 bases between the two ends. The CDR3 is made up of 12 amino acids. The CDR3 region has the DNA TGTGCCAGCAGTCGGGGCACAGATACGCAGTATTTT. Protein product: CASSRGTDTQYF.

V and J are TRBV19 and TRBJ2-1; 9 bases are a match to TRBD2. CDR3 length: 13 amino acids. Germline V gene data show CDR1 as LNHDA and CDR2 as SQIVND (reference sequence). The junction had 7 bases not matched to a gene; V was cut back by 7 bases and J by 9 bases. The CDR3 DNA is TGTGCCAGTACGGCGGGAGGGTTGGGTGAGCAGTTCTTC. Residues: CASTAGGLGEQFF. Full variable domain (missing parts from reference TRBV19 and TRBJ2-1): DGGITQSPKYLFRKEGQNVTLSCEQNLNHDAMYWYRQDPGQGLRLIYYSQIVNDFQKGDIAEGYSVSREKKESFPLTVTSAQKNPTAFYLCASTAGGLGEQFFGPGTRLTVL.

The chain couples TRBV16 to TRBJ1-2; a weak D match, TRBD1 (5 bases). CDR1 KGHSY and CDR2 FQNENV come from the germline V gene. The CDR3 has 14 residues. The V and J ends lost 0 bases and 6 bases respectively, with 11 bases between them. The CDR3 spells CASSQSWQGDGYTF. The CDR3 region has the DNA TGTGCCAGCAGCCAATCGTGGCAGGGAGATGGCTACACCTTC.

The V and J genes are TRBV25-1 and TRBJ2-7; TRBD1 might be the D (5 bases). Germline lookup yields CDR1 MGHDK and CDR2 SYGVNS. V lost 8 bases, J lost 6 bases, and 11 bases lay in between. The CDR3 is 11 residues long. The CDR3 nucleotides are TGTGCCAGCGGGCAGGGATCCGAGCAGTACGTC. This codes for CASGQGSEQYV.

This clonotype was counted at least ten times. This chain joins TRBV5-1 and TRBJ1-2, with 7 bases aligning to TRBD1. The CDR3 length is 14 residues. V was pared by 0 bases and J by 13 bases, with 12 bases of the junction left unmatched. The germline V gene has CDR1 SGHRS and CDR2 YFSETQ. CDR3 residues: CASSLGSGTATTTF. For the CDR3, the DNA is TGCGCCAGCAGCTTGGGTTCCGGGACAGCTACGACCACCTTC.

The CDR3 region has the DNA TGTGCCAGCAGCTCGGTCTTTAAGCCAGAGCAGTTCTTC. Its translation: CASSSVFKPEQFF. The rearrangement links TRBV5-5 to TRBJ2-1; no firm D call. CDR3 length equals 13 residues. Deletions cut 3 bases from V and 10 bases from J, with 14 bases between. Germline V gene sequence: CDR1 SGHKS, CDR2 YYEKEE (reference sequence).

This clonotype turned up a few times. The rearrangement uses TRBV6-5 and TRBJ2-5, with 8 bases fitting TRBD2. The germline gives CDR1 MNHEY, CDR2 SVGAGI. This CDR3 is 14 amino acids long. V was pared by 6 bases and J by 4 bases, with 7 bases of the junction left unmatched. The CDR3 DNA reads as TGTGCCAGCAGGGAGCGGGAGCGGGTAGAGACCCAGTACTTC. This encodes CASRERERVETQYF.

V and J are TRBV4-3 and TRBJ1-1, with D hard to call. CDR3 length: 13 amino acids. Deletions cut 3 bases from V and 0 bases from J, with 5 bases between. Germline V gives CDR1 LGHNA, CDR2 YSLEER. The CDR3 bases are TGCGCCAGCAGCCAGCTGATGAACACTGAAGCTTTCTTT. It specifies CASSQLMNTEAFF.

There are a few counts of this clonotype. The chain links TRBV4-3 to TRBJ2-3, with 7 bases aligning to TRBD2. The CDR3 covers 17 residues. Trimming removed 0 bases from V and 8 bases from J; junction bases left unmatched: 14. The germline CDR1 and CDR2 sequences are LGHNA and YSLEER. CDR3 sequence: CASSQESPSGTRATQYF. In DNA form, the CDR3 reads TGCGCCAGCAGCCAAGAAAGTCCTAGCGGAACAAGGGCTACGCAGTATTTT.

The chain uses TRBV5-4 and TRBJ2-7; TRBD2 matches 13 bases. The J segment lost 2 bases and the V segment lost 2 bases, leaving 1 base of the junction unmatched. In germline, CDR1 is SGHNT, CDR2 YYREEE (reference sequence). The CDR3 is 15 amino acids. The CDR3 nucleotides read TGTGCCAGCAGCTTTGGACTAGCGGGAGCCTACGAGCAGTACGTC. This sequence encodes CASSFGLAGAYEQYV.

At least ten counts were recorded for this clonotype. The rearrangement joins TRBV6-6 to TRBJ1-5; TRBD1 matches at 7 bases. The CDR3 sequence is 17 residues long. The germline V gene has CDR1 MNHNY and CDR2 SVGAGI (reference sequence). V lost 4 bases and J lost 3; bases outside the gene matches: 12. DNA of the CDR3: TGTGCCAGCAGTTCCTCTCGGGACAGTCTGTACAATCAGCCCCAGCATTTT. Translated: CASSSSRDSLYNQPQHF.